These 11 T cell receptor beta chains were sequenced from one sample in a study of OX40 agonist ivuxolimab in advanced cancers. The protocol was immunoSEQ multiplex PCR, while the TCRdb copy is restricted to in-frame clones and leaves out a portion. The sample lists some 86,000 clones, roughly 94% occurring once. This specimen was CD4+ or CD8+ T cells sorted from blood, taken in a trial of the OX40 agonist ivuxolimab. The receptors were sampled from an adult with an advanced solid tumor such as melanoma, head and neck, liver or kidney cancer.

The gene calls are TRBV6-5 and TRBJ2-7; unclear D gene. Per germline, CDR1 MNHEY and CDR2 SVGAGI. The CDR3 runs 12 residues. Between the trimmed V and J ends, which lost 5 bases and 6 bases, there was a span of 11 bases. CDR3 sequence: CASSPGLSEQYF. The DNA of the CDR3 is TGTGCCAGCAGTCCAGGTTTGTCCGAGCAGTACTTC.

J is TRBJ2-3 and V is TRBV6-4; possible D gene TRBD2, 6 bases. Germline lookup yields CDR1 MRHNA and CDR2 SNTAGT. V was clipped by 2 bases and J by 3 bases, with 12 bases between them. CDR3 length: 15 amino acids. CDR3 in amino acids: CASSDGRWGTDTQYF. The CDR3 DNA follows: TGTGCCAGCAGTGACGGGAGGTGGGGGACAGATACGCAGTATTTT.

The rearrangement joins TRBV29-1 to TRBJ2-7; D ambiguous. From germline, CDR1 is SQVTM and CDR2 ANQGSEA. V lost 5 bases, J lost 2 bases, and 10 bases lay in between. This CDR3 comprises 12 residues. In nucleotides, the CDR3 is TGCAGCGTTAGGCCAAATACCTACGAGCAGTACTTC. This translates into CSVRPNTYEQYF.

The V gene is TRBV7-6, the J gene TRBJ1-5; a weak D match, TRBD1 (5 bases). The germline gives CDR1 SGHVS, CDR2 FNYEAQ. The CDR3 length is 15 residues. The V end was cut by 3 bases, the J end by 1 base, with 10 bases between. CDR3 amino acids: CASSLDGGSNQPQHF. The CDR3 nucleotides read TGTGCCAGCAGCTTGGACGGGGGGAGCAATCAGCCCCAGCATTTT. Complete variable domain (other parts from reference TRBV7-6 and TRBJ1-5): GAGVSQSPRYKVTKRGQDVALRCDPISGHVSLYWYRQALGQGPEFLTYFNYEAQQDKSGLPNDRFSAERPEGSISTLTIQRTEQRDSAMYRCASSLDGGSNQPQHFGDGTRLSIL.

The chain is built from TRBV6-1 and TRBJ2-3; 10 positions match TRBD2. V was pared by 3 bases and J by 6 bases, with 6 bases of the junction left unmatched. Germline CDR1 MNHNS, CDR2 SASEGT. The CDR3 is 15 amino acids. DNA of the CDR3: TGTGCCAGCAGTGAGGTAGCGGGGGGTTCGGATACGCAGTATTTT. It specifies CASSEVAGGSDTQYF.

This chain links TRBV14 with TRBJ2-7; D remains ambiguous. V was shortened by 3 bases and J by 7 bases, with 7 bases between the two germline ends. The CDR3 has 11 residues. Germline V gene lookup returns CDR1 SGHDN and CDR2 FVKESK. The DNA of the CDR3 is TGTGCCAGCAGCCAGATGGGGGAGCAGTACTTC. Encoded protein: CASSQMGEQYF.

To note about this clone: Additional DNA sequences in this sample encode the identical CDR3. The chain carries TRBV7-9 and TRBJ2-2, with D possibly being TRBD1 (6 bases). Germline loops: CDR1 SEHNR, CDR2 FQNEAQ (reference sequence). The length of the CDR3 is 15 residues. V was trimmed by 0 bases and J by 5 bases, leaving 10 bases between them. The DNA of the CDR3 is TGTGCCAGCAGCTTAGCGGGACAAGATACCGGGGAGCTGTTTTTT. Its protein product is CASSLAGQDTGELFF.

As DNA, the CDR3 is TGCGCCAGCAGCCCCCCAATATGGCCCCAGCATTTT. Encoded protein: CASSPPIWPQHF. V gene TRBV5-1 combines with J gene TRBJ1-5; no clear D gene. The CDR3 has 12 residues. In germline, CDR1 is SGHRS, CDR2 YFSETQ. Deletions cut 4 bases from V and 9 bases from J, with 11 bases between.

CDR3 sequence: CASLGTQETQYF. The CDR3, as DNA: TGTGCCAGCCTTGGGACCCAAGAGACCCAGTACTTC. V gene TRBV2 combines with J gene TRBJ2-5; D may be TRBD1 or TRBD2 (5 bases each). This CDR3 region has 12 residues. The germline gives CDR1 SNHLY, CDR2 FYNNEI. The V and J ends lost 8 bases and 1 base respectively, with 8 bases between them.

The V gene is TRBV7-9, the J gene TRBJ2-7; D may correspond to TRBD1 or TRBD2 (5 bases each). Per the germline V gene, CDR1 is SEHNR and CDR2 is FQNEAQ (reference sequence). The CDR3 has 13 residues. V was trimmed by 3 bases and J by 5 bases, leaving 11 bases between them. The CDR3 loop is CASSLGPRDEQYF. The CDR3 DNA reads TGTGCCAGCAGCTTGGGACCTAGGGACGAGCAGTACTTC.

This clone was detected a few times. The V and J genes are TRBV4-1 and TRBJ2-5, with 7 bases lining up with TRBD2. CDR3 length: 16 residues. Germline V gene sequence: CDR1 MGHRA, CDR2 YSYEKL. V trimming: 0 bases; J trimming: 5 bases; junction bases outside the gene matches: 9. The chain's CDR3 is CASSQDNQRGGETQYF. The CDR3 bases are TGCGCCAGCAGCCAAGATAACCAGCGGGGTGGGGAGACCCAGTACTTC.